Listed here are 32 T cell receptor beta chains from one sample, sequenced in a study of blood T cell repertoires in COVID-19 (dated by TCRdb to the early 2020s). The method was the immunoSEQ multiplex PCR assay. TCRdb limited this immuneACCESS table to in-frame rearrangements with V and J called. A share of clones is missing; checked studies link under half to unresolved V genes, and the rest is unexplained. This sample has some 200,000 clones in its table, and around 90% of those were observed once. Of the sample, roughly 0.56% is held by the ten largest clones. Sequenced sample: peripheral blood. Receptor source: a man aged 50-60 years with acute or convalescent COVID-19.

The V and J genes are TRBV7-2 and TRBJ1-2, with TRBD1 matching over 7 bases. This CDR3 is 15 amino acids long. From germline, CDR1 is SGHTA and CDR2 FQGNSA. V dropped 3 bases and J dropped 2; count of bases not matched to a gene: 6. This chain's CDR3 is CASSFGPGQNYGYTF. CDR3 sequence (DNA): TGTGCCAGCAGCTTTGGGCCGGGACAGAACTATGGCTACACCTTC.

The gene calls are TRBV7-3 and TRBJ2-1, with D tentatively TRBD2 (5 bases). The CDR3 runs 14 residues. Germline lookup yields CDR1 SGHTA and CDR2 FQGTGA. Trimming stripped 3 bases from V and 4 bases from J, with 10 bases between. The chain's CDR3 is CASSLVSGYNEQFF. The CDR3 DNA is TGTGCCAGCAGCTTGGTGAGCGGTTACAATGAGCAGTTCTTC.

CDR3 amino acids: CASSGLAGDSYEQYF. Here the CDR3 DNA reads TGCGCCAGCAGCGGACTAGCGGGAGACTCCTACGAGCAGTACTTC. The chain carries TRBV5-1 and TRBJ2-7; 13 bases agree with TRBD2. With V trimmed by 4 bases and J by 0 bases, 1 base remained unmatched. CDR3 length: 15 residues. CDR1 and CDR2 (germline): SGHRS, YFSETQ.

The V call is TRBV18, the J call TRBJ1-5; D is perhaps TRBD1 (5 bases). The CDR3 contains 12 residues. CDR1 and CDR2 (germline): KGHSH, LQKENI. Trimming shortened V by 2 bases and J by 6 bases, and 5 bases separated the two germline ends. CDR3 sequence reads: CASSPGAQPQHF. The CDR3 DNA is TGTGCCAGCTCACCAGGGGCTCAGCCCCAGCATTTT. Full variable domain (rest looked up from reference TRBV18 and TRBJ1-5): NAGVMQNPRHLVRRRGQEARLRCSPMKGHSHVYWYRQLPEEGLKFMVYLQKENIIDESGMPKERFSAEFPKEGPSILRIQQVVRGDSAAYFCASSPGAQPQHFGDGTRLSIL.

The rearrangement links TRBV4-1 to TRBJ1-4, with 8 bases fitting TRBD1. The CDR3 length is 18 residues. V was pared by 0 bases and J by 5 bases, with 11 bases of the junction left unmatched. CDR1 is MGHRA, CDR2 YSYEKL, per germline. The CDR3 region is CASSQDPSTGTGNEKLFF. DNA of the CDR3: TGCGCCAGCAGCCAAGATCCTTCAACCGGGACAGGCAATGAAAAACTGTTTTTT.

This sequence joins TRBV30 and TRBJ2-5; TRBD2 aligns across 9 bases. The CDR3 spans 15 residues. With 2 bases clipped from V and 5 bases from J, the junction kept 9 bases outside the gene matches. CDR1 is GTSNPN, CDR2 SVGIG, per germline (reference sequence). CDR3 amino acids: CAWSPTWSGGETQYF. The CDR3 coding sequence is TGTGCCTGGAGTCCGACGTGGAGCGGGGGGGAGACCCAGTACTTC.

This rearrangement joins TRBV27 to TRBJ1-4; 7 bases are shared with TRBD1. The CDR3 has 14 amino acids. The V segment lost 6 bases and the J segment 5 bases; nucleotides outside the gene matches: 6. Germline CDR1 and CDR2: MNHEY and SMNVEV (reference sequence). Here the CDR3 reads CASRLDRLNEKLFF. The CDR3 nucleotides are TGTGCCAGCAGACTGGACAGGCTGAATGAAAAACTGTTTTTT.

The chain is built from TRBV5-4 and TRBJ2-1; tentative D call: TRBD2 (7 bases). The CDR3 is 18 amino acids. Germline V gene data show CDR1 as SGHNT and CDR2 as YYREEE (reference sequence). Trimming removed 0 bases at V and 3 bases at J, with 19 bases between. DNA of the CDR3: TGTGCCAGCAGCTTGGTGAGGCAGGGGAGGGATAGCTACAATGAGCAGTTCTTC. Protein sequence: CASSLVRQGRDSYNEQFF.

V is TRBV11-2 and J is TRBJ2-3; 10 bases line up with TRBD1. With 7 bases clipped from V and 3 bases from J, the junction kept 10 bases outside the gene matches. This CDR3 is 16 amino acids long. Per the germline V gene, CDR1 is SGHAT and CDR2 is FQNNGV. CDR3 bases: TGTGCCAGCACCATTCAGGGACAGGGGATAACAGATACGCAGTATTTT. This codes for CASTIQGQGITDTQYF. Variable domain in full (rest from reference TRBV11-2 and TRBJ2-3): EAGVAQSPRYKIIEKRQSVAFWCNPISGHATLYWYQQILGQGPKLLIQFQNNGVVDDSQLPKDRFSAERLKGVDSTLKIQPAKLEDSAVYLCASTIQGQGITDTQYFGPGTRLTVL.

The rearrangement uses TRBV3-1 (or the pseudogene TRBV3-2) and TRBJ2-3; 7 bases fit TRBD1. The CDR3 has 16 amino acids. Germline V gene data show CDR1 as LGHDT and CDR2 as YNNKEL (reference sequence). J lost 0 bases, V lost 2 bases, and 5 bases had no gene match. The CDR3 spells CASSQWGTVSTDTQYF. CDR3 DNA: TGTGCCAGCAGCCAATGGGGGACAGTTAGCACAGATACGCAGTATTTT.

J is TRBJ2-6 and V is TRBV27; TRBD2 matches at 12 bases. The J segment lost 2 bases and the V segment lost 2 bases, leaving 1 base of the junction unmatched. CDR1 MNHEY and CDR2 SMNVEV come from the germline V gene (reference sequence). This CDR3 spans 17 amino acids. The CDR3 here is CASSLRLAGAGANVLTF. CDR3 DNA sequence: TGTGCCAGCAGTTTACGACTAGCGGGAGCTGGGGCCAACGTCCTGACTTTC.

The V gene is TRBV24-1, the J gene TRBJ2-5; tentatively, D is TRBD1 (5 bases). The CDR3 covers 16 residues. The ends were cut back, 4 bases at V and 4 bases at J, with 18 bases in the middle. Germline CDR1 KGHDR, CDR2 SFDVKD. The CDR3 nucleotides read TGTGCCACCAGTGAACTGTTAGTGGCAGGGCGAGAGACCCAGTACTTC. Amino acids: CATSELLVAGRETQYF.

The chain recombines TRBV6-1 with TRBJ1-5; 8 bases fit TRBD1. The CDR3 has 17 amino acids. With 0 bases clipped from V and 7 bases from J, the junction kept 11 bases outside the gene matches. The germline V gene encodes CDR1 MNHNS and CDR2 SASEGT. The CDR3 reads CASSEALSAGGRQPQHF. The CDR3, as DNA: TGTGCCAGCAGTGAAGCTCTTTCGGCAGGGGGCAGACAGCCCCAGCATTTT.

The rearrangement joins TRBV6-5 to TRBJ2-2; possibly TRBD2 for D (6 bases). This CDR3 contains 13 residues. Per the germline V gene, CDR1 is MNHEY and CDR2 is SVGAGI. The ends were cut back, 6 bases at V and 5 bases at J, with 10 bases in the middle. CDR3 sequence reads: CASREGLTGELFF. The DNA of the CDR3 is TGTGCCAGCAGGGAGGGACTGACCGGGGAGCTGTTTTTT.

The J gene is TRBJ1-1, the V gene TRBV7-9, with no clear D. V was cut by 5 bases and J by 3 bases, with 13 bases left in between. Germline V CDR1 and CDR2: SEHNR, FQNEAQ (reference sequence). This CDR3 contains 14 residues. The CDR3 spells CASSPSLGDTEAFF. Written as DNA, the CDR3 is TGTGCCAGCAGCCCAAGTTTGGGAGACACTGAAGCTTTCTTT.

This clone was seen once. The chain combines TRBV19 with TRBJ2-2; no clear D. Germline V gene sequence: CDR1 LNHDA, CDR2 SQIVND (reference sequence). The CDR3 totals 14 residues. The V gene lost 3 bases and the J gene lost 8 bases, with 13 bases spanning the gap. CDR3 protein: CASSIFGVQGELFF. The CDR3 DNA reads as TGTGCCAGTAGTATTTTTGGTGTGCAGGGGGAGCTGTTTTTT.

The chain links TRBV6-5 to TRBJ1-2; 7 bases agree with TRBD1. This CDR3 region has 13 residues. V dropped 6 bases and J dropped 8; count of bases not matched to a gene: 9. Germline V gives CDR1 MNHEY, CDR2 SVGAGI. CDR3 DNA: TGTGCCAGCAGCTCCGGGACAGTCGGGGGCTACACCTTC. As protein: CASSSGTVGGYTF.

V usage is TRBV2 and J usage is TRBJ1-1, with D unclear. Trimming shortened V by 6 bases and J by 0 bases, and 8 bases separated the two germline ends. There are 13 residues in the CDR3. Germline V lookup: CDR1 SNHLY, CDR2 FYNNEI. CDR3 loop: CASSSTVNTEAFF. DNA for the CDR3: TGTGCCAGCAGCAGCACAGTGAACACTGAAGCTTTCTTT. Looking up the rest from reference TRBV2 and TRBJ1-1 gives the full variable domain: EPEVTQTPSHQVTQMGQEVILRCVPISNHLYFYWYRQILGQKVEFLVSFYNNEISEKSEIFDDQFSVERPDGSNFTLKIRSTKLEDSAMYFCASSSTVNTEAFFGQGTRLTVV.

The chain employs TRBV14 and TRBJ1-6; TRBD1 is a possible D gene (6 bases). Trimming took off 0 bases at V and 10 bases at J, with 13 bases between the two ends. From germline, CDR1 is SGHDN and CDR2 FVKESK. The CDR3 is made up of 15 amino acids. The CDR3 region is CASSQDLGRGSPLHF. The CDR3 DNA reads as TGTGCCAGCAGCCAAGATCTTGGCAGGGGATCACCCCTCCACTTT.

This chain uses TRBV10-3 with TRBJ2-7, with a weak D call TRBD2 (6 bases). V shed 1 base and J shed 4 bases, with 14 bases lying between them. Germline CDR1 ENHRY, CDR2 SYGVKD. This CDR3 region has 15 residues. CDR3 DNA sequence: TGTGCCATCAGTGAGTTAGGACTACGGGGATACGAGCAGTACTTC. Translation gives CAISELGLRGYEQYF.

The rearrangement joins TRBV7-3 to TRBJ2-1; 10 bases map to TRBD2. The CDR3 length is 15 residues. CDR1 is SGHTA, CDR2 FQGTGA, per germline. V was pared by 3 bases and J by 4 bases, with 3 bases of the junction left unmatched. The chain's CDR3 is CASSFGLAVYNEQFF. The DNA for the CDR3 is TGTGCCAGCAGCTTCGGACTAGCGGTTTACAATGAGCAGTTCTTC.

This clone came up once. V and J are TRBV4-2 and TRBJ2-2; a possible D gene is TRBD2 (6 bases). The germline gives CDR1 LGHNA, CDR2 YNFKEQ. CDR3 length equals 17 residues. V was shortened by 3 bases and J by 5 bases, with 19 bases between the two germline ends. CDR3 sequence (DNA): TGTGCCAGCAGCCACAAAACCGGGACTCCCCAAACCGGGGAGCTGTTTTTT. This translates into CASSHKTGTPQTGELFF.

The chain carries TRBV6-5 and TRBJ2-3; unclear D gene. This CDR3 has 14 amino acids. CDR1 MNHEY and CDR2 SVGAGI come from the germline V gene. V was shortened by 4 bases and J by 0 bases, with 8 bases between the two germline ends. The CDR3 nucleotides are TGTGCCAGCAGTTTAGACTCTAGCACAGATACGCAGTATTTT. Protein: CASSLDSSTDTQYF.

The chain employs TRBV4-1 and TRBJ1-3; TRBD1 is a possible D gene (5 bases). CDR1 and CDR2 from the germline V gene are MGHRA and YSYEKL. V was shortened by 4 bases and J by 3 bases, with 19 bases between the two germline ends. The CDR3 is 17 amino acids. CDR3 sequence reads: CASSRGRALVNGNTIYF. The CDR3 DNA is TGCGCCAGCAGCCGCGGCAGGGCCCTTGTCAATGGAAACACCATATATTTT.

V usage is TRBV27 and J usage is TRBJ2-2; a possible D gene is TRBD2 (5 bases). This CDR3 has 12 amino acids. V was clipped by 4 bases and J by 9 bases, with 9 bases between them. CDR1 is MNHEY and CDR2 is SMNVEV in the germline V gene (reference sequence). CDR3 nucleotides: TGTGCCAGCAGTTATGGAGGTCGGGAGCTGTTTTTT. Its translation: CASSYGGRELFF.

The sample holds one count of this clone. The chain combines TRBV15 with TRBJ1-1; 7 bases line up with TRBD1. V trimming: 3 bases; J trimming: 14 bases; junction bases outside the gene matches: 12. This CDR3 contains 13 residues. Germline lookup yields CDR1 LNHNV and CDR2 YYDKDF (reference sequence). CDR3 sequence (DNA): TGTGCCACCAGCAGTCGGACAGGTAGGGGGTGGTTCTTT. The encoded protein is CATSSRTGRGWFF. Combining the CDR3 with reference TRBV15 and TRBJ1-1 gives the whole variable domain DAMVIQNPRYQVTQFGKPVTLSCSQTLNHNVMYWYQQKSSQAPKLLFHYYDKDFNNEADTPDNFQSRRPNTSFCFLDIRSPGLGDTAMYLCATSSRTGRGWFFGQGTRLTVV.

This clone was counted at least ten times. The rearrangement uses TRBV28 and TRBJ1-2; 7 bases align to TRBD1. This CDR3 is 14 amino acids long. Germline loops: CDR1 MDHEN, CDR2 SYDVKM. The V segment lost 6 bases and the J segment 4 bases; nucleotides outside the gene matches: 8. The chain's CDR3 is CASSPMQGVYGYTF. CDR3 nucleotides: TGTGCCAGCAGCCCAATGCAGGGGGTCTATGGCTACACCTTC.

The V gene is TRBV5-6, the J gene TRBJ2-2; 8 bases map to TRBD2. From germline, CDR1 is SGHDT and CDR2 YYEEEE. With V trimmed by 4 bases and J by 6 bases, 8 bases remained unmatched. The CDR3 runs to 15 residues. The CDR3 nucleotides read TGTGCCAGCAGCCCAGGGACTAGTAGGGCCGGGGAGCTGTTTTTT. This codes for CASSPGTSRAGELFF.

The chain links TRBV4-2 to TRBJ2-3; 7 bases match TRBD2. CDR3 size: 16 residues. Trimming cost V 4 bases and J 0 bases; bases outside gene matches: 7. Per the germline V gene, CDR1 is LGHNA and CDR2 is YNFKEQ. The CDR3, as DNA: TGTGCCAGCAGCCCTGGGTGGGGAGGGAGCACAGATACGCAGTATTTT. It encodes CASSPGWGGSTDTQYF.

The chain combines TRBV7-2 with TRBJ2-3, with D possibly TRBD2 on 6 matching bases. Trimming left V 3 bases short and J 1 base short, with 17 bases between. This CDR3 is built from 17 residues. The germline CDR1 and CDR2 sequences are SGHTA and FQGNSA. DNA of the CDR3: TGTGCCAGCAGCTTCGATGGTACGGGACTGCGCACAGATACGCAGTATTTT. Translation: CASSFDGTGLRTDTQYF.

The V gene is TRBV6-5, the J gene TRBJ1-2, with a possible D match to TRBD1 (6 bases). The CDR3 length is 14 residues. Trimming cost V 6 bases and J 6 bases, with 17 bases left between them. The germline gives CDR1 MNHEY, CDR2 SVGAGI. In DNA, the CDR3 is TGTGCCAGCAGCACCGCCCAGGGGCAACATGGCTACACCTTC. It is translated as CASSTAQGQHGYTF.

The chain employs TRBV19 and TRBJ1-2, with 8 bases lining up with TRBD1. Per the germline V gene, CDR1 is LNHDA and CDR2 is SQIVND (reference sequence). CDR3 length: 14 amino acids. The trim removed 5 bases at V and 4 bases at J, leaving 6 bases unmatched. In DNA, the CDR3 is TGTGCCAGTAGTTTGGACAGGGAGGCCTATGGCTACACCTTC. Its protein product is CASSLDREAYGYTF.